What follows are 12 T cell receptor beta chains derived from one specimen sequenced in a study of blood T cell repertoires in COVID-19 (dated by TCRdb to 2018 to 2021). The library was obtained by the immunoSEQ multiplex PCR assay. What TCRdb holds here is the immuneACCESS table cut down to in-frame rearrangements. Part of the clones is not present; checked against another copy, under half of the missing clones reflect an unresolved V gene, and the others are unexplained. The sample records 150,000 or so clones, approximately 87% of which are singletons. The top ten clonotypes cover 3.5% to 5% of the sample. Sequenced input: PBMCs or T cells enriched from blood (not recorded which). All receptors come from a woman aged 50 to 60 who had recovered from COVID-19.

This clone appeared once. The genes are TRBV20-1 and TRBJ1-1, with D unresolved. Trimming removed 3 bases from V and 3 bases from J, with 11 bases in between. The length of the CDR3 is 13 residues. Germline lookup yields CDR1 DFQATT and CDR2 SNEGSKA (reference sequence). The CDR3 here is CSASLGPDTEAFF. In nucleotides, the CDR3 is TGCAGTGCTAGTTTGGGCCCCGACACTGAAGCTTTCTTT.

The rearrangement joins TRBV5-5 to TRBJ2-1, with D possibly TRBD1 on 5 matching bases. The CDR3 has 13 residues. CDR1 is SGHKS and CDR2 is YYEKEE in the germline V gene (reference sequence). Trimming removed 2 bases at V and 16 bases at J, with 19 bases between. Written as DNA, the CDR3 is TGTGCCAGCAGCTTAGAATGGGGCGGCTCCCCCTTCTTC. It codes for CASSLEWGGSPFF.

The gene calls are TRBV30 and TRBJ1-1; D is unclear. The length of the CDR3 is 14 residues. Trimming pared 3 bases from V and 0 bases from J, leaving 11 bases between. Germline lookup yields CDR1 GTSNPN and CDR2 SVGIG (reference sequence). The CDR3 nucleotides are TGTGCCTGGAGAGTTTCAGACTTGAACACTGAAGCTTTCTTT. This translates into CAWRVSDLNTEAFF.

J is TRBJ1-4 and V is TRBV9; D is uncertain. The CDR3 extends over 13 amino acids. CDR1 SGDLS and CDR2 YYNGEE come from the germline V gene. The V end lost 2 bases, the J end lost 15 bases, and 17 bases lay between the germline ends. CDR3: CASSVLERGPLFF. The CDR3 coding sequence is TGTGCCAGCAGCGTTCTCGAAAGAGGTCCGTTGTTTTTT.

The chain uses TRBV5-6 and TRBJ2-2; possible D gene TRBD1, 6 bases. The CDR3 runs to 15 residues. The V gene lost 4 bases and the J gene lost 9 bases, with 19 bases spanning the gap. Germline lookup yields CDR1 SGHDT and CDR2 YYEEEE. This chain's CDR3 is CASSPDGTPLRELFF. The CDR3 DNA sequence: TGTGCCAGCAGCCCCGACGGGACACCTCTTAGGGAGCTGTTTTTT.

The table lists this clone with a count of one. V is TRBV19 and J is TRBJ1-5; D is ambiguous. CDR1 is LNHDA, CDR2 SQIVND, per germline (reference sequence). This CDR3 region has 14 residues. The ends were cut back, 6 bases at V and 5 bases at J, with 14 bases in the middle. The CDR3 is CASRTLKVDQPQHF. CDR3 in DNA: TGTGCCAGTAGGACTCTTAAGGTTGATCAGCCCCAGCATTTT.

This chain links TRBV7-9 with TRBJ2-4, with TRBD1 matching 8 bases. V dropped 5 bases and J dropped 3; count of bases not matched to a gene: 3. The CDR3 has 14 amino acids. Per the germline V gene, CDR1 is SEHNR and CDR2 is FQNEAQ (reference sequence). The DNA of the CDR3 is TGTGCCAGCAGCCTACAGGGGGGCAAAAACATTCAGTACTTC. It yields the protein CASSLQGGKNIQYF.

CDR3 sequence: CASSESGAYSNQPQHF. Written as DNA, the CDR3 is TGTGCCAGCAGTGAATCAGGGGCGTATAGCAATCAGCCCCAGCATTTT. The V gene is TRBV25-1, the J gene TRBJ1-5, with D possibly matching TRBD1 (6 bases). V gave up 1 base and J gave up 0 bases, with 10 bases separating them. The germline CDR1 and CDR2 sequences are MGHDK and SYGVNS. CDR3 length: 16 residues. Combining the CDR3 with reference TRBV25-1 and TRBJ1-5 gives the whole variable domain EADIYQTPRYLVIGTGKKITLECSQTMGHDKMYWYQQDPGMELHLIHYSYGVNSTEKGDLSSESTVSRIRTEHFPLTLESARPSHTSQYLCASSESGAYSNQPQHFGDGTRLSIL.

J is TRBJ1-2 and V is TRBV4-1; no clear D gene. Trimming removed 0 bases at V and 2 bases at J, with 10 bases between. This CDR3 region has 15 residues. Looked up from germline, CDR1 is MGHRA and CDR2 is YSYEKL. The CDR3 DNA sequence: TGCGCCAGCAGCCAAGATAATGCGGGAAACTATGGCTACACCTTC. Protein product: CASSQDNAGNYGYTF.

The chain uses TRBV10-2 and TRBJ1-5; TRBD1 agrees at 9 bases. This CDR3 comprises 14 residues. Germline CDR1 reads WSHSY; CDR2 reads SAAADI. The V segment lost 9 bases and the J segment 7 bases; nucleotides outside the gene matches: 10. Here the CDR3 DNA reads TGCGCCAGTTATTCGGGACAGGGAGGCCAGCCCCAGCATTTT. It encodes CASYSGQGGQPQHF.

The V gene is TRBV6-4, the J gene TRBJ1-6; a weak D match, TRBD1 (6 bases). CDR1 MRHNA and CDR2 SNTAGT come from the germline V gene. CDR3 length: 16 amino acids. Trimming stripped 4 bases from V and 7 bases from J, with 17 bases between. CDR3 DNA: TGTGCCAGCAGTGCTTCGGGTTCGGACAGAAATTCACCCCTCCACTTT. Protein: CASSASGSDRNSPLHF.

This chain joins TRBV30 and TRBJ1-5, with D maybe TRBD1 (5 bases). The CDR3 consists of 15 residues. V was pared by 4 bases and J by 2 bases, with 15 bases between. The germline V gene has CDR1 GTSNPN and CDR2 SVGIG (reference sequence). CDR3 residues: CAWTLAGTGNQPQHF. The CDR3 region has the DNA TGTGCCTGGACTTTGGCAGGGACTGGCAATCAGCCCCAGCATTTT.